The 22 T cell receptor beta chains reported below all come from one sample, sequenced in a study of blood T cell repertoires in COVID-19. Sequencing used immunoSEQ multiplex PCR; TCRdb keeps in-frame clones, though not all of them. Counted here are about 190,000 clones, over 75% occurring once; the ten biggest clones make up around 2.8%. The sample consisted of peripheral blood. The source of these receptors is an elderly woman with active or convalescent COVID-19.

This chain connects TRBV9 to TRBJ2-7, with TRBD2 matching over 8 bases. V lost 0 bases to trimming and J lost 2 bases; unmatched junction nucleotides: 13. The CDR3 covers 18 residues. Per the germline V gene, CDR1 is SGDLS and CDR2 is YYNGEE. The CDR3 sequence is CASSVGVVSRGDTYEQYF. For the CDR3, the DNA is TGTGCCAGCAGCGTAGGGGTCGTCTCGCGGGGGGATACCTACGAGCAGTACTTC.

There are a few counts of this clone. The chain employs TRBV27 and TRBJ1-5; a weak D match, TRBD1 (5 bases). There are 15 residues in the CDR3. Germline lookup yields CDR1 MNHEY and CDR2 SMNVEV (reference sequence). V lost 4 bases to trimming and J lost 0 bases, with 10 bases between them. In DNA, the CDR3 is TGTGCCAGCAGTTCCAGGGCTCTTAGCAATCAGCCCCAGCATTTT. It specifies CASSSRALSNQPQHF.

The chain recombines TRBV5-1 with TRBJ2-3; TRBD2 matches 11 bases. Germline CDR1 and CDR2: SGHRS and YFSETQ. This CDR3 contains 14 residues. Trimming cost V 5 bases and J 1 base; bases outside gene matches: 0. The DNA of the CDR3 is TGCGCCAGCAGGACTAGCGGGGGCACAGATACGCAGTATTTT. This sequence encodes CASRTSGGTDTQYF.

This chain links TRBV2 with TRBJ1-3; 8 bases line up with TRBD1. The germline gives CDR1 SNHLY, CDR2 FYNNEI. The V gene end was trimmed by 8 bases and the J gene end by 4 bases; junction bases not matched to a gene: 13. The CDR3 is 16 residues long. CDR3 nucleotide sequence: TGTGCCAGCGGGCGTTACCCAGGGGGCTCGGGAAACACCATATATTTT. Its translation: CASGRYPGGSGNTIYF.

The chain's CDR3 is CASSLTGGAGSYGYTF. The DNA of the CDR3 is TGTGCCAGCAGTTTGACAGGGGGCGCGGGGAGCTATGGCTACACCTTC. The J gene is TRBJ1-2, the V gene TRBV28; 10 bases map to TRBD1. This CDR3 comprises 16 residues. Trimming cost V 3 bases and J 4 bases; bases outside gene matches: 8. Germline V lookup: CDR1 MDHEN, CDR2 SYDVKM.

The chain recombines TRBV28 with TRBJ2-7, with D hard to call. Germline values: CDR1 MDHEN, CDR2 SYDVKM. The CDR3 spans 15 residues. V lost 3 bases and J 6 bases, leaving 18 bases between the germline ends. The DNA of the CDR3 is TGTGCCAGCAGTTTCAGTAGTGGGCAGCTCGGCGAGCAGTACTTC. The encoded protein is CASSFSSGQLGEQYF.

The chain recombines TRBV5-4 with TRBJ2-3; TRBD2 agrees at 11 bases. Germline loops: CDR1 SGHNT, CDR2 YYREEE (reference sequence). CDR3 length: 17 residues. J lost 4 bases, V lost 1 base, and 8 bases had no gene match. In DNA, the CDR3 is TGTGCCAGCAGCTTGCTCCTAGCGGGGGGCACATCAGATACGCAGTATTTT. Residues: CASSLLLAGGTSDTQYF.

V is TRBV4-3 and J is TRBJ2-5; tentative D call: TRBD1 (5 bases). The CDR3 loop spans 15 amino acids. Per germline, CDR1 LGHNA and CDR2 YSLEER. With 0 bases removed from V and 5 bases from J, the gap between germline ends came to 13 bases. The DNA of the CDR3 is TGCGCCAGCAGCCAAGATGCAGGGCCTTGGGAGACCCAGTACTTC. Its translation is CASSQDAGPWETQYF.

The chain links TRBV6-5 to TRBJ1-2; TRBD1 matches 7 bases. This CDR3 is 14 amino acids long. J was trimmed by 4 bases and V by 4 bases; bases with no gene match: 6. CDR1 is MNHEY and CDR2 is SVGAGI in the germline V gene. The CDR3 is CASSSRQGTYGYTF. CDR3 nucleotides: TGTGCCAGCAGTTCTCGACAGGGTACCTATGGCTACACCTTC.

The chain joins TRBV19 to TRBJ2-7; TRBD2 matches 14 bases. There are 16 residues in the CDR3. Germline-derived CDR1 and CDR2 are LNHDA and SQIVND (reference sequence). V lost 7 bases and J lost 2; bases outside the gene matches: 7. CDR3 bases: TGTGCCAGTACCTCCGGGACTAGCGGGGGTACCTACGAGCAGTACTTC. Its translation: CASTSGTSGGTYEQYF.

The V call is TRBV6-5, the J call TRBJ1-1, with a weak D call TRBD1 (6 bases). CDR1 and CDR2 from the germline V gene are MNHEY and SVGAGI. The CDR3 contains 15 residues. The V end was cut by 4 bases, the J end by 6 bases, with 18 bases between. The CDR3 sequence is CASSSRGGEQAEAFF. DNA for the CDR3: TGTGCCAGCAGTTCCCGAGGGGGGGAACAGGCTGAAGCTTTCTTT.

V and J are TRBV30 and TRBJ2-5; D gene unclear. The CDR3 length is 12 residues. The germline V gene encodes CDR1 GTSNPN and CDR2 SVGIG (reference sequence). V lost 1 base to trimming and J lost 1 base, with 4 bases between them. The CDR3 is CAWSASQETQYF. The CDR3 bases are TGTGCCTGGAGTGCCAGCCAAGAGACCCAGTACTTC.

As DNA, the CDR3 is TGTGCCAGTAGTTTCTCAGGGGAGCACACTGAAGCTTTCTTT. This translates into CASSFSGEHTEAFF. The V gene is TRBV19, the J gene TRBJ1-1; D possibly corresponds to TRBD1 (6 bases). V shed 5 bases and J shed 3 bases, with 13 bases lying between them. CDR3 size: 14 residues. Germline-derived CDR1 and CDR2 are LNHDA and SQIVND (reference sequence).

V gene TRBV12-3 or TRBV12-4 combines with J gene TRBJ2-5, with a tentative D call TRBD1 (5 bases). This CDR3 comprises 13 residues. V dropped 3 bases and J dropped 4 bases, with 9 bases sitting between them. The DNA of the CDR3 is TGTGCCAGCAGTTTCAGGGCTGGAGAGACCCAGTACTTC. Its protein is CASSFRAGETQYF.

The chain combines TRBV7-2 with TRBJ1-3, with 8 nucleotides matching TRBD1. V dropped 4 bases and J dropped 2; count of bases not matched to a gene: 4. Germline V gene data show CDR1 as SGHTA and CDR2 as FQGNSA. The CDR3 loop spans 15 amino acids. The CDR3, as DNA: TGTGCCAGCAGCTCGGTACAGGGGGCTGGAAACACCATATATTTT. Translated: CASSSVQGAGNTIYF. Complete variable domain (other parts from reference TRBV7-2 and TRBJ1-3): GAGVSQSPSNKVTEKGKDVELRCDPISGHTALYWYRQSLGQGLEFLIYFQGNSAPDKSGLPSDRFSAERTGGSVSTLTIQRTQQEDSAVYLCASSSVQGAGNTIYFGEGSWLTVV.

V usage is TRBV29-1 and J usage is TRBJ1-1, with 7 nucleotides matching TRBD1. The germline CDR1 and CDR2 sequences are SQVTM and ANQGSEA. The V and J ends lost 3 bases and 5 bases, in that order; junction bases with no gene match: 6. The CDR3 is 13 residues long. The CDR3 reads CSVDRGRGTEAFF. CDR3 nucleotides: TGCAGCGTTGATAGGGGGCGAGGTACTGAAGCTTTCTTT.

The chain carries TRBV7-9 and TRBJ1-3; the D is unclear. CDR1 and CDR2 (germline): SEHNR, FQNEAQ (reference sequence). CDR3 length equals 13 residues. V lost 5 bases, J lost 0 bases, and 5 bases lay in between. CDR3 bases: TGTGCCAGCAGCGCAGGCTCTGGAAACACCATATATTTT. Its protein is CASSAGSGNTIYF.

The J gene is TRBJ1-3, the V gene TRBV18; the match to TRBD1 covers 7 bases. This CDR3 is 16 amino acids long. The ends lost 6 bases at V and 4 bases at J; junction bases unmatched: 12. Per the germline V gene, CDR1 is KGHSH and CDR2 is LQKENI. CDR3 DNA sequence: TGTGCCAGCTCTCCCACAGGGGACCTTACAGGAAACACCATATATTTT. Residues: CASSPTGDLTGNTIYF.

The chain combines TRBV27 with TRBJ1-5; D is undetermined. This CDR3 contains 14 residues. The V end lost 8 bases, the J end lost 2 bases, and 13 bases lay between the germline ends. The germline V gene has CDR1 MNHEY and CDR2 SMNVEV (reference sequence). The chain's CDR3 is CASWVGRGNQPQHF. The CDR3 DNA reads as TGTGCCAGCTGGGTGGGGAGGGGCAATCAGCCCCAGCATTTT.

Only one count was recorded for this clone. The V and J genes are TRBV9 and TRBJ1-4; D may be TRBD1 (6 bases). The CDR3 consists of 15 residues. V shed 4 bases and J shed 0 bases, with 10 bases lying between them. The germline CDR1 and CDR2 sequences are SGDLS and YYNGEE. CDR3 sequence (DNA): TGTGCCAGCAGCTTGGGACATGCAACTAATGAAAAACTGTTTTTT. Residues: CASSLGHATNEKLFF.

The V and J genes are TRBV7-9 and TRBJ2-3; unclear D gene. The V gene's germline CDR1 is SEHNR and CDR2 FQNEAQ (reference sequence). This CDR3 is built from 13 residues. V dropped 4 bases and J dropped 1 base, with 6 bases sitting between them. The CDR3 region is CASSSFGTDTQYF. Here the CDR3 DNA reads TGTGCCAGCAGCTCGTTCGGCACAGATACGCAGTATTTT.

The sample holds a few counts of this clone. J is TRBJ2-7 and V is TRBV29-1, with D perhaps matching TRBD2 (7 bases). The CDR3 spans 13 residues. From germline, CDR1 is SQVTM and CDR2 ANQGSEA. With 4 bases removed from V and 0 bases from J, the gap between germline ends came to 10 bases. In nucleotides, the CDR3 is TGCAGCGTTGGCGGGGGCAGCTCCTACGAGCAGTACTTC. This translates into CSVGGGSSYEQYF.